These 21 T cell receptor beta chains originate from one sample sequenced in a study of a mutant IDH1 vaccine in newly diagnosed glioma. Time point in this sample: week 5, during vaccination. A 20-mer mutant IDH1 peptide at 300 ug was injected subcutaneously with topical imiquimod. Data came from immunoSEQ multiplex PCR; TCRdb stores just in-frame clones and leaves some out. The repertoire holds tens of thousands of clones, with 80% to 90% as singletons. Antigen specificity for these receptors is unknown. The sample here was PBMCs, taken from a glioma patient whose treatment included an IDH1 peptide vaccine. The receptors were gathered from a man aged 45-65 years with glioma.

The rearrangement joins TRBV11-2 to TRBJ2-3, with 12 bases that match TRBD2. V trimming: 5 bases; J trimming: 4 bases; junction bases outside the gene matches: 10. Germline CDR1 reads SGHAT; CDR2 reads FQNNGV. The CDR3 length is 17 residues. The CDR3 nucleotides are TGTGCCAGCAGCAGAGGGCCTAGCGGGGGGGCTGCAGATACGCAGTATTTT. Protein product: CASSRGPSGGAADTQYF.

The chain uses TRBV2 and TRBJ2-2; possible D gene TRBD2, 5 bases. The CDR3 covers 13 residues. V was pared by 3 bases and J by 8 bases, with 10 bases between. CDR1 SNHLY and CDR2 FYNNEI come from the germline V gene. CDR3 bases: TGTGCCAGCAGTGACTCGAGGGCGGGGGAGCTGTTTTTT. Its translation is CASSDSRAGELFF. The full variable domain, its missing parts supplied by reference TRBV2 and TRBJ2-2, is EPEVTQTPSHQVTQMGQEVILRCVPISNHLYFYWYRQILGQKVEFLVSFYNNEISEKSEIFDDQFSVERPDGSNFTLKIRSTKLEDSAMYFCASSDSRAGELFFGEGSRLTVL.

This chain connects TRBV5-4 to TRBJ1-2; the match to TRBD1 covers 8 bases. Germline V gives CDR1 SGHNT, CDR2 YYREEE (reference sequence). The CDR3 runs 14 residues. J lost 9 bases, V lost 0 bases, and 7 bases had no gene match. The chain's CDR3 is CASSLADRGGRYTF. The CDR3 nucleotides read TGTGCCAGCAGCTTGGCCGACAGGGGCGGGCGCTACACCTTC.

The rearrangement links TRBV7-2 to TRBJ2-1; D possibly uses TRBD1 or TRBD2 (6 bases each). The CDR3 covers 15 residues. The germline V gene has CDR1 SGHTA and CDR2 FQGNSA. Trimming left V 1 base short and J 4 bases short, with 11 bases between. CDR3 amino acids: CASSLGQGRYNEQFF. In nucleotides, the CDR3 is TGTGCCAGCAGCTTAGGTCAGGGGAGGTACAATGAGCAGTTCTTC.

This chain joins TRBV15 and TRBJ1-2; 12 nucleotides line up with TRBD1. This CDR3 spans 15 amino acids. Germline CDR1 reads LNHNV; CDR2 reads YYDKDF (reference sequence). The ends lost 2 bases at V and 6 bases at J; junction bases unmatched: 4. The CDR3 loop is CATSRPGQGAHGYTF. The CDR3 DNA reads TGTGCCACCAGCAGACCGGGACAGGGGGCCCATGGCTACACCTTC.

This chain links TRBV5-1 with TRBJ2-2; perhaps TRBD2 as D (6 bases). Germline V gives CDR1 SGHRS, CDR2 YFSETQ. The CDR3 runs 15 residues. V was shortened by 4 bases and J by 2 bases, with 12 bases between the two germline ends. The CDR3 region is CASSALASNTGELFF. In nucleotides, the CDR3 is TGCGCCAGCAGCGCCCTAGCGAGTAACACCGGGGAGCTGTTTTTT.

The chain recombines TRBV5-4 with TRBJ2-7; 8 nucleotides align to TRBD2. Trimming removed 0 bases from V and 1 base from J; junction bases left unmatched: 9. This CDR3 region has 17 residues. Germline V gene data show CDR1 as SGHNT and CDR2 as YYREEE (reference sequence). The CDR3 DNA reads as TGTGCCAGCAGCTTGGCCAAAGTAGCGGGAAAGTCCTACGAGCAGTACTTC. Encoded protein: CASSLAKVAGKSYEQYF.

This chain joins TRBV27 and TRBJ2-7; TRBD1 matches at 9 bases. J gave up 2 bases and V 8 bases, and 4 bases lay outside the gene matches. The germline CDR1 and CDR2 sequences are MNHEY and SMNVEV (reference sequence). The CDR3 spans 13 residues. The CDR3 sequence: CASSWDRAYEQYF. The CDR3 DNA reads TGTGCCAGCTCTTGGGACAGGGCCTACGAGCAGTACTTC.

V usage is TRBV7-3 and J usage is TRBJ2-7; TRBD2 agrees at 10 bases. V lost 5 bases, J lost 5 bases, and 12 bases stayed unmatched. The CDR3 is made up of 16 amino acids. The V gene's germline CDR1 is SGHTA and CDR2 FQGTGA. CDR3 bases: TGTGCCAGCAGCCTGGGCACTAGCGGGACGAATCACGAGCAGTACTTC. Translating gives CASSLGTSGTNHEQYF. Combining the CDR3 with reference TRBV7-3 and TRBJ2-7 gives the whole variable domain GAGVSQTPSNKVTEKGKYVELRCDPISGHTALYWYRQSLGQGPEFLIYFQGTGAADDSGLPNDRFFAVRPEGSVSTLKIQRTERGDSAVYLCASSLGTSGTNHEQYFGPGTRLTVT.

The rearrangement uses TRBV5-4 and TRBJ1-1, with TRBD1 as a possible D gene (6 bases). The CDR3 runs to 15 residues. Germline lookup yields CDR1 SGHNT and CDR2 YYREEE (reference sequence). Trimming pared 7 bases from V and 2 bases from J, leaving 18 bases between. This CDR3 reads CASGRWGGLNTEAFF. CDR3 nucleotide sequence: TGTGCCAGCGGTCGCTGGGGGGGCCTAAACACTGAAGCTTTCTTT.

V usage is TRBV5-1 and J usage is TRBJ2-2, with D possibly being TRBD2 (6 bases). Trimming stripped 5 bases from V and 4 bases from J, with 18 bases between. Per the germline V gene, CDR1 is SGHRS and CDR2 is YFSETQ. The CDR3 contains 16 residues. CDR3 in DNA: TGCGCCAGCAGTTTGCGGGGCAGGACGGCCACCGGGGAGCTGTTTTTT. Its translation is CASSLRGRTATGELFF.

The chain has TRBV7-6 and TRBJ1-1; TRBD1 matches at 8 bases. The ends lost 5 bases at V and 8 bases at J; junction bases unmatched: 4. The CDR3 loop spans 12 amino acids. Germline V gene lookup returns CDR1 SGHVS and CDR2 FNYEAQ. This chain's CDR3 is CASSPTGVEAFF. In DNA form, the CDR3 reads TGTGCCAGCAGCCCGACAGGGGTCGAAGCTTTCTTT.

The rearrangement joins TRBV27 to TRBJ1-5; no clear D gene. Germline CDR1 MNHEY, CDR2 SMNVEV (reference sequence). The CDR3 totals 13 residues. Trimming cost V 2 bases and J 4 bases, with 6 bases left between them. Here the CDR3 DNA reads TGTGCCAGCAGTTTACACTCAAATCAGCCCCAGCATTTT. This encodes CASSLHSNQPQHF.

The genes are TRBV2 and TRBJ1-1; 9 bases match TRBD1. V lost 6 bases to trimming and J lost 4 bases; unmatched junction nucleotides: 9. This CDR3 is built from 15 residues. Looked up from germline, CDR1 is SNHLY and CDR2 is FYNNEI. The CDR3 nucleotides read TGTGCCAGCAGCCGGGACAGGGTTGGGGGCACTGAAGCTTTCTTT. Translated, it gives CASSRDRVGGTEAFF. The full variable domain, completed using reference TRBV2 and TRBJ1-1, is EPEVTQTPSHQVTQMGQEVILRCVPISNHLYFYWYRQILGQKVEFLVSFYNNEISEKSEIFDDQFSVERPDGSNFTLKIRSTKLEDSAMYFCASSRDRVGGTEAFFGQGTRLTVV.

This clone was observed a single time. J is TRBJ2-6 and V is TRBV27; D unresolved. Trimming removed 4 bases from V and 0 bases from J, with 10 bases in between. This CDR3 is built from 16 residues. Germline-derived CDR1 and CDR2 are MNHEY and SMNVEV (reference sequence). The CDR3 bases are TGTGCCAGCAGTTCACAACGGACCTCTGGGGCCAACGTCCTGACTTTC. Protein sequence: CASSSQRTSGANVLTF.

V is TRBV2 and J is TRBJ2-1, with a tentative D call TRBD1 (6 bases). V lost 3 bases, J lost 0 bases, and 9 bases lay in between. CDR1 is SNHLY, CDR2 FYNNEI, per germline. This CDR3 has 15 residues. This CDR3 reads CASSEQGYSYNEQFF. In DNA, the CDR3 is TGTGCCAGCAGTGAGCAGGGGTACTCCTACAATGAGCAGTTCTTC.

V usage is TRBV15 and J usage is TRBJ2-7; D gene uncertain. The CDR3 consists of 15 residues. Germline V gene sequence: CDR1 LNHNV, CDR2 YYDKDF (reference sequence). V lost 5 bases and J 2 bases, leaving 16 bases between the germline ends. Here the CDR3 reads CATSLAGRKTYEQYF. CDR3 DNA: TGTGCCACCAGCCTGGCCGGACGGAAGACCTACGAGCAGTACTTC.

The chain recombines TRBV29-1 with TRBJ1-1; 9 bases line up with TRBD1. Per the germline V gene, CDR1 is SQVTM and CDR2 is ANQGSEA. There are 14 residues in the CDR3. V gave up 7 bases and J gave up 3 bases; unmatched junction bases: 9. The CDR3 region is CSARDRQGDTEAFF. The CDR3 nucleotides read TGCAGCGCTCGGGATAGACAGGGGGACACTGAAGCTTTCTTT.

The chain links TRBV10-1 to TRBJ1-5; TRBD1 agrees at 8 bases. Per germline, CDR1 WNHNN and CDR2 SYGVQD (reference sequence). J was trimmed by 7 bases and V by 2 bases; bases with no gene match: 4. CDR3 length: 14 residues. The CDR3 sequence is CASSERTGKQPQHF. CDR3 DNA sequence: TGCGCCAGCAGTGAGCGGACAGGGAAGCAGCCCCAGCATTTT.

In its sample, this clone was seen once. V is TRBV7-9 and J is TRBJ2-7, with 8 bases lining up with TRBD1. Per germline, CDR1 SEHNR and CDR2 FQNEAQ (reference sequence). J was trimmed by 7 bases and V by 5 bases; bases with no gene match: 4. The CDR3 contains 12 residues. CDR3 nucleotide sequence: TGTGCCAGCAGCAAGACAGGGGTAGAGCAGTACTTC. Its protein product is CASSKTGVEQYF.

The V and J genes are TRBV2 and TRBJ1-1; no clear D. This CDR3 has 13 residues. Germline assignment: CDR1 SNHLY and CDR2 FYNNEI. V lost 5 bases to trimming and J lost 1 base, with 8 bases between them. The CDR3 loop is CASSQTENTEAFF. CDR3 in DNA: TGTGCCAGCAGTCAAACAGAGAACACTGAAGCTTTCTTT.